This T cell receptor beta chain originates from a study of T cells in Graves' hyperthyroidism and ophthalmopathy. For the study at large: Peripheral blood collection took place at initial diagnosis, before any treatment.

A Clinical Activity Score of at least 3, a NOSPECS grade of at least 4 and a duration under 3 months were recorded in the ophthalmopathy patients. For the diagnoses, clinical symptoms, serum thyroxine and TRAb, thyroid ultrasound and orbital computed tomography were used. The sample holds a few counts of this clonotype. RNA transcripts served as the template for amplifying TCR beta CDR3 regions. First-round RT-PCR with HTBI primers amplified the TCR CDR3 region. TCRdb independently ran MiXCR on the multiplex PCR reads; one entry per CDR3 protein. In the table there are 300,000 to 450,000 distinct CDR3 sequences, roughly 18% of which are singletons. This sequence originates from a man between 18 and 29 years old with Graves' ophthalmopathy. Sequencing used blood.

The CDR3 spells CAIMRATEGDNEQFF. In DNA, the CDR3 is TGTGCCATCATGCGGGCCACCGAGGGGGACAATGAGCAGTTCTTC. The rearrangement uses TRBV10-3 and TRBJ2-1, with a possible D match to TRBD1 (6 bases). V was cut by 7 bases and J by 5 bases, with 18 bases left in between. The CDR3 sequence is 15 residues long. Germline V gene data show CDR1 as ENHRY and CDR2 as SYGVKD.